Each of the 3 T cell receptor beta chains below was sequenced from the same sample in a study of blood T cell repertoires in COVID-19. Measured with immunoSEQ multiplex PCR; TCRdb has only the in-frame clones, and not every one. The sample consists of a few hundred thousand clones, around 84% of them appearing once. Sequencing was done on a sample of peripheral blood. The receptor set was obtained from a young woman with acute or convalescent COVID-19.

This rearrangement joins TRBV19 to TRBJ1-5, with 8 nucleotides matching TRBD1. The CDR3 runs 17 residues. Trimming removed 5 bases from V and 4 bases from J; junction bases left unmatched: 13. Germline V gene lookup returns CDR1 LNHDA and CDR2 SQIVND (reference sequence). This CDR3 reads CASSPHVKGQVNQPQHF. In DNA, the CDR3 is TGTGCCAGTAGTCCTCACGTAAAGGGACAGGTGAATCAGCCCCAGCATTTT.

The chain's CDR3 is CATRGRGSTEAFF. The DNA of the CDR3 is TGTGCCACCAGGGGCAGGGGGTCTACTGAAGCTTTCTTT. The rearrangement links TRBV15 to TRBJ1-1; the match to TRBD1 covers 7 bases. The CDR3 extends over 13 amino acids. The junction had 6 bases not matched to a gene; V was cut back by 6 bases and J by 5 bases. Per the germline V gene, CDR1 is LNHNV and CDR2 is YYDKDF (reference sequence).

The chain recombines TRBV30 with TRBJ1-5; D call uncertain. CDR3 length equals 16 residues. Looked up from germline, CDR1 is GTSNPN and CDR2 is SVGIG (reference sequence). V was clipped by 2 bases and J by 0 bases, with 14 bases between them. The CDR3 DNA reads TGTGCCTGGAGTCGTGTTAGAGGGATTAGCAATCAGCCCCAGCATTTT. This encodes CAWSRVRGISNQPQHF.